One sample yielded the 31 T cell receptor beta chains listed below, sequenced in a study of shared clonotypes between healthy human individuals. The assay was immunoSEQ multiplex PCR, and TCRdb's table has in-frame clones only and misses some. The sample gives millions of clones, 85% to 95% of which show up once; roughly 0.13% is in the top ten. Sequenced: naive CD4+ T cells sorted from blood. As to subset: CD45RA+ positively selected. The receptors shown here come from a man younger than 30 in good health.

This clone appeared a single time. This sequence joins TRBV10-3 and TRBJ2-5; D remains ambiguous. There are 13 residues in the CDR3. CDR1 ENHRY and CDR2 SYGVKD come from the germline V gene. V dropped 3 bases and J dropped 5 bases, with 10 bases sitting between them. CDR3 nucleotide sequence: TGTGCCATCAGTGAATGGGTCGGGGAGACCCAGTACTTC. Its translation: CAISEWVGETQYF.

The V call is TRBV28, the J call TRBJ2-6; 8 bases line up with TRBD1. Germline trimming cut 5 bases from V and 2 bases from J; bases unmatched to any gene: 2. This CDR3 is 15 amino acids long. Germline-derived CDR1 and CDR2 are MDHEN and SYDVKM. CDR3 DNA sequence: TGTGCCAGCAGTCAACAGGGGGCTGGGGCCAACGTCCTGACTTTC. This translates into CASSQQGAGANVLTF.

The chain uses TRBV28 and TRBJ2-5; D may be TRBD2 (6 bases). Germline CDR1 is MDHEN and CDR2 is SYDVKM. V gave up 5 bases and J gave up 1 base, with 14 bases separating them. CDR3 length equals 15 residues. The CDR3 region is CASSPPVGGQETQYF. CDR3 DNA sequence: TGTGCCAGCAGTCCCCCGGTGGGGGGCCAAGAGACCCAGTACTTC.

This clone has at least ten counts. The V gene is TRBV6-1, the J gene TRBJ2-7; weak D call: TRBD1 (6 bases). Looked up from germline, CDR1 is MNHNS and CDR2 is SASEGT. With 4 bases removed from V and 0 bases from J, the gap between germline ends came to 10 bases. The CDR3 contains 14 residues. The CDR3 loop reads CASSGRGSSYEQYF. CDR3 nucleotides: TGTGCCAGCAGTGGCAGGGGAAGCTCCTACGAGCAGTACTTC.

The rearrangement joins TRBV29-1 to TRBJ1-1; a possible D gene is TRBD1 (6 bases). This CDR3 contains 14 residues. Germline V lookup: CDR1 SQVTM, CDR2 ANQGSEA. V lost 6 bases and J lost 3, with 17 bases in between. The CDR3 coding sequence is TGCAGCGTGTGGGGCACAGGGAAGGACACTGAAGCTTTCTTT. Amino acids: CSVWGTGKDTEAFF. Full variable domain (missing parts from reference TRBV29-1 and TRBJ1-1): SAVISQKPSRDICQRGTSLTIQCQVDSQVTMMFWYRQQPGQSLTLIATANQGSEATYESGFVIDKFPISRPNLTFSTLTVSNMSPEDSSIYLCSVWGTGKDTEAFFGQGTRLTVV.

The chain carries TRBV10-1 and TRBJ2-3, with 8 bases aligning to TRBD1. This CDR3 comprises 16 residues. With V trimmed by 0 bases and J by 5 bases, 7 bases remained unmatched. CDR1 is WNHNN and CDR2 is SYGVQD in the germline V gene (reference sequence). CDR3 DNA sequence: TGCGCCAGCAGTGAGTCGACAGGGGCGATGTTAGATACGCAGTATTTT. Amino acids: CASSESTGAMLDTQYF.

The rearrangement joins TRBV6-5 to TRBJ2-3; D possibly corresponds to TRBD1 (6 bases). CDR3 length: 14 amino acids. V dropped 6 bases and J dropped 2 bases, with 12 bases sitting between them. CDR1 is MNHEY, CDR2 SVGAGI, per germline. Written as DNA, the CDR3 is TGTGCCAGCAGAACAACAGGGACCACAGATACGCAGTATTTT. This gives the protein CASRTTGTTDTQYF.

The rearrangement uses TRBV12-2 and TRBJ1-2. TRBV12-2 is termed a pseudogene. This CDR3 is 16 amino acids long. CDR3 region: CASRLRAVKTNYGYTF. CDR3 DNA: TGTGCAAGTCGCTTAAGGGCGGTAAAGACCAACTATGGCTACACCTTC.

V is TRBV10-3 and J is TRBJ2-7; maybe TRBD1 (6 bases). CDR1 ENHRY and CDR2 SYGVKD come from the germline V gene. Between the trimmed V and J ends, which lost 10 bases and 3 bases, there was a span of 16 bases. CDR3 length: 13 residues. The DNA for the CDR3 is TGTGCCACTGAGAAAACAGGGAGCTACGAGCAGTACTTC. Its protein product is CATEKTGSYEQYF.

The V and J genes are TRBV4-1 and TRBJ2-2; the D is unclear. The CDR3 sequence is 16 residues long. Trimming pared 3 bases from V and 5 bases from J, leaving 16 bases between. Germline V lookup: CDR1 MGHRA, CDR2 YSYEKL. CDR3 sequence: CASSQRHEPSTGELFF. As DNA, the CDR3 is TGCGCCAGCAGCCAGAGACATGAACCTTCAACCGGGGAGCTGTTTTTT.

The chain carries TRBV28 and TRBJ1-4; 9 bases align to TRBD1. J gave up 7 bases and V 6 bases, and 12 bases lay outside the gene matches. Germline loops: CDR1 MDHEN, CDR2 SYDVKM. This CDR3 is built from 16 residues. CDR3 coding DNA: TGTGCCAGCAGCACACAAGTACAGGGGGCACGTGAAAAACTGTTTTTT. It encodes CASSTQVQGAREKLFF.

CDR3 in DNA: TGCGCCAGCAGCTTAACCGGGACAGAGGGGGCTTTCTTT. Its protein is CASSLTGTEGAFF. The chain has TRBV5-1 and TRBJ1-1; 7 positions agree with TRBD1. J gave up 11 bases and V 2 bases, and 9 bases lay outside the gene matches. CDR1 is SGHRS, CDR2 YFSETQ, per germline. The CDR3 consists of 13 residues. Filled out from reference TRBV5-1 and TRBJ1-1, the complete variable domain reads KAGVTQTPRYLIKTRGQQVTLSCSPISGHRSVSWYQQTPGQGLQFLFEYFSETQRNKGNFPGRFSGRQFSNSRSEMNVSTLELGDSALYLCASSLTGTEGAFFGQGTRLTVV.

The chain uses TRBV5-1 and TRBJ2-7; TRBD2 matches at 13 bases. Germline V CDR1 and CDR2: SGHRS, YFSETQ. V shed 0 bases and J 6 bases; nucleotides not matched to a gene: 3. The CDR3 sequence is 15 residues long. CDR3 sequence: CASSLAGLAGTEQYF. DNA of the CDR3: TGCGCCAGCAGCTTGGCGGGACTAGCGGGAACCGAGCAGTACTTC.

In its sample, this clone was seen once. Just one base apart from a much larger clone, this may be a read error. This sequence joins TRBV7-9 and TRBJ2-1; TRBD2 might be the D (5 bases). The CDR3 covers 12 residues. CDR1 and CDR2 from the germline V gene are SEHNR and FQNEAQ (reference sequence). Trimming cost V 4 bases and J 7 bases, with 8 bases left between them. The CDR3 nucleotides read TGTGCCAGCAGCTCGACGGGGAATGAGCAGTTCTTC. Translation gives CASSSTGNEQFF.

The genes are TRBV5-1 and TRBJ2-7; possibly TRBD1 for D (6 bases). The CDR3 spans 13 residues. Deletions cut 4 bases from V and 2 bases from J, with 10 bases between. Germline V CDR1 and CDR2: SGHRS, YFSETQ. The DNA of the CDR3 is TGCGCCAGCAGCAAACAGGGTACCTACGAGCAGTACTTC. Translating gives CASSKQGTYEQYF. Complete variable domain (other parts from reference TRBV5-1 and TRBJ2-7): KAGVTQTPRYLIKTRGQQVTLSCSPISGHRSVSWYQQTPGQGLQFLFEYFSETQRNKGNFPGRFSGRQFSNSRSEMNVSTLELGDSALYLCASSKQGTYEQYFGPGTRLTVT.

The rearrangement uses TRBV4-1 and TRBJ1-2, with 12 positions matching TRBD1. Trimming removed 4 bases from V and 4 bases from J; junction bases left unmatched: 10. Looked up from germline, CDR1 is MGHRA and CDR2 is YSYEKL. This CDR3 has 17 amino acids. CDR3 amino acids: CASSLSGTGGAGYGYTF. In DNA form, the CDR3 reads TGCGCCAGCAGCCTCTCCGGGACAGGGGGCGCTGGCTATGGCTACACCTTC.

For this clone: This same CDR3 is encoded by further DNA sequences in the sample. The chain uses TRBV5-1 and TRBJ1-5; 9 nucleotides line up with TRBD1. Germline lookup yields CDR1 SGHRS and CDR2 YFSETQ. This CDR3 has 15 residues. Germline trimming cut 4 bases from V and 1 base from J; bases unmatched to any gene: 3. CDR3 DNA sequence: TGCGCCAGCAGCCCGGGGACAGGGAGCAATCAGCCCCAGCATTTT. Translated: CASSPGTGSNQPQHF.

This chain uses TRBV5-1 with TRBJ2-1, with a possible D match to TRBD1 (6 bases). With 0 bases removed from V and 3 bases from J, the gap between germline ends came to 13 bases. Germline V CDR1 and CDR2: SGHRS, YFSETQ. The CDR3 sequence is 16 residues long. DNA of the CDR3: TGCGCCAGCAGCTTGGCCTCCGGGACACACTACAATGAGCAGTTCTTC. It specifies CASSLASGTHYNEQFF.

The V call is TRBV7-9, the J call TRBJ1-6; D gene ambiguous. Germline V gene sequence: CDR1 SEHNR, CDR2 FQNEAQ (reference sequence). This CDR3 contains 15 residues. The germline V and J ends were trimmed by 6 bases and 5 bases, with 14 bases remaining between them. DNA of the CDR3: TGTGCCAGCAGGGCGAATAATGGGGATAATTCACCCCTCCACTTT. It yields the protein CASRANNGDNSPLHF.

The chain carries TRBV9 and TRBJ2-3; D may be TRBD2 (5 bases). The CDR3 is 13 residues long. Deletions cut 4 bases from V and 6 bases from J, with 12 bases between. Germline loops: CDR1 SGDLS, CDR2 YYNGEE. In DNA, the CDR3 is TGTGCCAGCAGCTCCTCCGGCGGGGATACGCAGTATTTT. Its translation is CASSSSGGDTQYF.

The chain employs TRBV7-2 and TRBJ1-2; no definite D call. Trimming stripped 2 bases from V and 0 bases from J, with 10 bases between. Germline assignment: CDR1 SGHTA and CDR2 FQGNSA. This CDR3 comprises 15 residues. CDR3 loop: CASSLMRVANYGYTF. CDR3 DNA: TGTGCCAGCAGCTTAATGCGAGTCGCTAACTATGGCTACACCTTC. The complete variable domain, with remaining parts taken from reference TRBV7-2 and TRBJ1-2, reads GAGVSQSPSNKVTEKGKDVELRCDPISGHTALYWYRQSLGQGLEFLIYFQGNSAPDKSGLPSDRFSAERTGGSVSTLTIQRTQQEDSAVYLCASSLMRVANYGYTFGSGTRLTVV.

This chain connects TRBV18 to TRBJ2-1, with TRBD1 matching over 7 bases. Trimming cost V 4 bases and J 7 bases; bases outside gene matches: 16. This CDR3 has 17 amino acids. Germline V lookup: CDR1 KGHSH, CDR2 LQKENI. The CDR3 here is CASSLTGTVGPGNEQFF. The CDR3, as DNA: TGTGCCAGCTCACTTACCGGGACAGTTGGGCCGGGGAATGAGCAGTTCTTC.

This rearrangement joins TRBV11-2 to TRBJ2-7; D remains ambiguous. The V and J ends lost 3 bases and 5 bases respectively, with 14 bases between them. The germline CDR1 and CDR2 sequences are SGHAT and FQNNGV. The CDR3 has 14 amino acids. The CDR3 DNA follows: TGTGCCAGCAGCTTCGTAGTGGGGATTCACGAGCAGTACTTC. It specifies CASSFVVGIHEQYF.

This chain links TRBV6-5 with TRBJ1-4; no definite D call. The CDR3 consists of 14 residues. Between the trimmed V and J ends, which lost 0 bases and 8 bases, there was a span of 10 bases. In germline, CDR1 is MNHEY, CDR2 SVGAGI. The DNA of the CDR3 is TGTGCCAGCAGTTACTCGTACGAAACCGAAAAACTGTTTTTT. Translation gives CASSYSYETEKLFF.

The gene calls are TRBV7-2 and TRBJ2-7; TRBD2 agrees at 8 bases. With V trimmed by 1 base and J by 2 bases, 7 bases remained unmatched. Germline V gene data show CDR1 as SGHTA and CDR2 as FQGNSA. The CDR3 length is 16 residues. The CDR3 is CASSLDGSGTPYEQYF. The CDR3 DNA reads as TGTGCCAGCAGCTTAGATGGTAGCGGGACCCCCTACGAGCAGTACTTC.

Points on this clone: The same CDR3 can be traced to other DNA sequences in this sample. The chain has TRBV6-5 and TRBJ1-1, with TRBD1 identical over 7 bases. Germline values: CDR1 MNHEY, CDR2 SVGAGI. V gave up 6 bases and J gave up 0 bases; unmatched junction bases: 4. The CDR3 consists of 14 residues. CDR3 in DNA: TGTGCCAGCAGGAGGGACAGCTTGAACACTGAAGCTTTCTTT. Its translation is CASRRDSLNTEAFF.

The chain employs TRBV9 and TRBJ2-1; D is perhaps TRBD2 (7 bases). The CDR3 loop spans 16 amino acids. The germline V gene has CDR1 SGDLS and CDR2 YYNGEE. V dropped 0 bases and J dropped 8 bases, with 18 bases sitting between them. CDR3 bases: TGTGCCAGCAGCGTAGCCCCACTGGCGGGGGCCGATGAGCAGTTCTTC. It translates to CASSVAPLAGADEQFF.

This chain uses TRBV7-2 with TRBJ1-1, with D possibly TRBD1 on 5 matching bases. The germline V and J ends were trimmed by 7 bases and 3 bases, with 12 bases remaining between them. Germline V CDR1 and CDR2: SGHTA, FQGNSA. The CDR3 contains 13 residues. Here the CDR3 DNA reads TGTGCCAGCACGACCTGGGGCGACACTGAAGCTTTCTTT. Translated: CASTTWGDTEAFF.

Comments on this clone: This specimen includes other DNA sequences encoding the same CDR3. V and J are TRBV5-1 and TRBJ1-3; 7 bases are shared with TRBD1. Trimming cost V 4 bases and J 4 bases; bases outside gene matches: 5. The CDR3 runs 14 residues. Germline V CDR1 and CDR2: SGHRS, YFSETQ. CDR3: CASSPTGSGNTIYF. DNA of the CDR3: TGCGCCAGCAGCCCGACAGGGTCCGGAAACACCATATATTTT.

This chain links TRBV5-6 with TRBJ2-6; D ambiguous. The CDR3 extends over 14 amino acids. Germline V gene lookup returns CDR1 SGHDT and CDR2 YYEEEE. Trimming pared 2 bases from V and 2 bases from J, leaving 5 bases between. CDR3 coding DNA: TGTGCCAGCAGCTTTACTGCTGGGGCCAACGTCCTGACTTTC. Residues: CASSFTAGANVLTF.

The J gene is TRBJ2-5, the V gene TRBV6-1, with D tentatively TRBD1 (7 bases). V gave up 2 bases and J gave up 7 bases, with 14 bases separating them. This CDR3 region has 14 residues. CDR1 and CDR2 from the germline V gene are MNHNS and SASEGT. The CDR3 region has the DNA TGTGCCAGCAGTGAACAGGGGGGTCCTACGACCCAGTACTTC. It encodes CASSEQGGPTTQYF.